The text below deals with one T cell receptor beta chain. This sample stems from a study of blood T cell repertoires in COVID-19. For the study at large: Whether acute or convalescent, the COVID-19 samples came from the United States, Italy and Spain. T cells, B-cell-depleted T cells, or PBMCs provided the cDNA or gDNA that served as material.

TCRdb's table, derived via immunoSEQ multiplex PCR, lists solely in-frame clones and lacks some. The sample records approximately 220,000 clones, about 85% being singletons. Individuals drawn from 20 to 25 US areas were roughly 18 to 100 years old. Cohort 3 donors counted as recovered after two negative PCRs, clearance, or resolved symptoms. Source material: PBMCs or T cells enriched from blood (not recorded which). The receptor's source is a middle-aged man who had recovered from COVID-19.

The CDR3 DNA is TGTGCCAGCAGCCAAGTTGCAGGGGGCGCATCACCCCTCCACTTT. Residues: CASSQVAGGASPLHF. The rearrangement uses TRBV14 and TRBJ1-6; 8 bases align to TRBD1. CDR1 and CDR2 from the germline V gene are SGHDN and FVKESK. The CDR3 length is 15 residues. J lost 10 bases, V lost 1 base, and 6 bases had no gene match.